Listed here are 16 T cell receptor beta chains from one sample, sequenced in a study of technical replicates of blood from several donors. The repertoire was sequenced with immunoSEQ multiplex PCR; TCRdb's copy has only in-frame clones and lacks some. The data show tens of thousands of clones, about 96% seen once. Specimen: T cells isolated from PBMCs. The receptors stem from a human donor in good health.

V and J are TRBV7-2 and TRBJ2-1; 9 bases are shared with TRBD1. Germline trimming cut 3 bases from V and 10 bases from J; bases unmatched to any gene: 7. The CDR3 consists of 14 residues. Germline assignment: CDR1 SGHTA and CDR2 FQGNSA. CDR3 sequence (DNA): TGTGCCAGCAGCTTTCCGGGACAGGGAGGCGAGCAGTTCTTC. Its translation: CASSFPGQGGEQFF.

The table lists this clone with a few counts. The chain combines TRBV6-5 with TRBJ1-1; D unresolved. V was shortened by 0 bases and J by 0 bases, with 5 bases between the two germline ends. In germline, CDR1 is MNHEY, CDR2 SVGAGI. The CDR3 totals 14 residues. The CDR3 coding sequence is TGTGCCAGCAGTTACTCCGTTATGAACACTGAAGCTTTCTTT. This translates into CASSYSVMNTEAFF.

This rearrangement joins TRBV28 to TRBJ2-2, with 11 bases fitting TRBD1. CDR1 is MDHEN and CDR2 is SYDVKM in the germline V gene. J gave up 5 bases and V 8 bases, and 4 bases lay outside the gene matches. The CDR3 has 14 amino acids. CDR3: CASRGQGGTGELFF. The CDR3 nucleotides are TGTGCCAGCCGGGGACAGGGGGGTACCGGGGAGCTGTTTTTT. The entire variable domain, with the rest obtained from reference TRBV28 and TRBJ2-2, is as follows: DVKVTQSSRYLVKRTGEKVFLECVQDMDHENMFWYRQDPGLGLRLIYFSYDVKMKEKGDIPEGYSVSREKKERFSLILESASTNQTSMYLCASRGQGGTGELFFGEGSRLTVL.

V usage is TRBV10-3 and J usage is TRBJ2-7; 7 bases agree with TRBD1. The V gene's germline CDR1 is ENHRY and CDR2 SYGVKD. V lost 4 bases to trimming and J lost 0 bases; unmatched junction nucleotides: 6. CDR3 length: 15 residues. The CDR3 DNA is TGTGCCATCAGTGGACCGACAGGGAGCTCCTACGAGCAGTACTTC. This encodes CAISGPTGSSYEQYF.

This clone was observed a single time. The rearrangement uses TRBV7-8 and TRBJ2-1; 10 positions agree with TRBD2. Per germline, CDR1 SGHVS and CDR2 FQNEAQ. J lost 4 bases, V lost 5 bases, and 5 bases had no gene match. This CDR3 is 15 amino acids long. The CDR3 spells CASSPGLAEYNEQFF. Written as DNA, the CDR3 is TGTGCCAGCAGCCCCGGACTAGCGGAGTACAATGAGCAGTTCTTC. Full variable domain (outside the CDR3, taken from reference TRBV7-8 and TRBJ2-1): GAGVSQSPRYKVAKRGQDVALRCDPISGHVSLFWYQQALGQGPEFLTYFQNEAQLDKSGLPSDRFFAERPEGSVSTLKIQRTQQEDSAVYLCASSPGLAEYNEQFFGPGTRLTVL.

The chain combines TRBV5-1 with TRBJ2-7; 7 bases align to TRBD1. This CDR3 region has 16 residues. V dropped 4 bases and J dropped 0; count of bases not matched to a gene: 10. From germline, CDR1 is SGHRS and CDR2 YFSETQ. Written as DNA, the CDR3 is TGCGCCAGCAGCGTAGTTACAGGGGCTTACTCCTACGAGCAGTACTTC. It specifies CASSVVTGAYSYEQYF.

V gene TRBV28 combines with J gene TRBJ1-1; the D is unclear. The CDR3 loop spans 15 amino acids. Trimming took off 7 bases at V and 0 bases at J, with 15 bases between the two ends. Per germline, CDR1 MDHEN and CDR2 SYDVKM. The CDR3 sequence is CASTSYFLMNTEAFF. CDR3 in DNA: TGTGCCAGCACCTCGTACTTCCTCATGAACACTGAAGCTTTCTTT.

V is TRBV9 and J is TRBJ1-1; D unresolved. Trimming took 3 bases from V and 7 from J, leaving 13 bases between them. Germline V lookup: CDR1 SGDLS, CDR2 YYNGEE. The CDR3 runs to 13 residues. The CDR3 sequence is CASSAAGAGEAFF. The CDR3 nucleotides read TGTGCCAGCAGCGCGGCGGGTGCGGGTGAAGCTTTCTTT. Full variable domain (missing parts from reference TRBV9 and TRBJ1-1): DSGVTQTPKHLITATGQRVTLRCSPRSGDLSVYWYQQSLDQGLQFLIQYYNGEERAKGNILERFSAQQFPDLHSELNLSSLELGDSALYFCASSAAGAGEAFFGQGTRLTVV.

The chain couples TRBV19 to TRBJ1-2; D perhaps matches TRBD1 (5 bases). CDR1 and CDR2 (germline): LNHDA, SQIVND (reference sequence). V gave up 4 bases and J gave up 4 bases, with 10 bases separating them. The CDR3 runs 13 residues. The CDR3 region has the DNA TGTGCCAGTAGTAGCCAGGGAACCTATGGCTACACCTTC. It specifies CASSSQGTYGYTF. The full variable domain, rest sourced from reference TRBV19 and TRBJ1-2, is DGGITQSPKYLFRKEGQNVTLSCEQNLNHDAMYWYRQDPGQGLRLIYYSQIVNDFQKGDIAEGYSVSREKKESFPLTVTSAQKNPTAFYLCASSSQGTYGYTFGSGTRLTVV.

The V call is TRBV7-9, the J call TRBJ1-5; D uncertain. Trimming removed 1 base from V and 3 bases from J, with 7 bases in between. The CDR3 runs 14 residues. Germline CDR1 reads SEHNR; CDR2 reads FQNEAQ (reference sequence). The CDR3 region is CASSLGDSNQPQHF. The CDR3 nucleotides read TGTGCCAGCAGCTTAGGTGACTCCAATCAGCCCCAGCATTTT.

The chain has TRBV27 and TRBJ1-1; 8 positions agree with TRBD1. V shed 5 bases, J shed 4 bases, and the junction held 6 bases outside the gene matches. The germline gives CDR1 MNHEY, CDR2 SMNVEV (reference sequence). This CDR3 is 14 amino acids long. The CDR3 DNA follows: TGTGCCAGCAGTATAGACAGGGGAGGCACTGAAGCTTTCTTT. This codes for CASSIDRGGTEAFF.

The chain has TRBV9 and TRBJ1-5, with TRBD1 matching 8 bases. The V segment lost 0 bases and the J segment 9 bases; nucleotides outside the gene matches: 8. Germline CDR1 reads SGDLS; CDR2 reads YYNGEE. The CDR3 is 15 amino acids. Here the CDR3 DNA reads TGTGCCAGCAGCGTAGCCGGGACAGGAGAATGGCCCCAGCATTTT. It yields the protein CASSVAGTGEWPQHF. The complete variable domain, with remaining parts taken from reference TRBV9 and TRBJ1-5, reads DSGVTQTPKHLITATGQRVTLRCSPRSGDLSVYWYQQSLDQGLQFLIQYYNGEERAKGNILERFSAQQFPDLHSELNLSSLELGDSALYFCASSVAGTGEWPQHFGDGTRLSIL.

V is TRBV27 and J is TRBJ1-5; TRBD1 is a possible D gene (6 bases). Germline CDR1 is MNHEY and CDR2 is SMNVEV (reference sequence). The V gene lost 2 bases and the J gene lost 6 bases, with 11 bases spanning the gap. This CDR3 is 14 amino acids long. The CDR3 sequence: CASSLAGALQPQHF. As DNA, the CDR3 is TGTGCCAGCAGTTTAGCAGGGGCCCTTCAGCCCCAGCATTTT.

The DNA of the CDR3 is TGTGCCAGCAGTGAAGCGGGGCAGATCGAGACCCAGTACTTC. Translation: CASSEAGQIETQYF. This chain joins TRBV6-1 and TRBJ2-5; TRBD1 might be the D (5 bases). The CDR3 length is 14 residues. From germline, CDR1 is MNHNS and CDR2 SASEGT. Trimming took 0 bases from V and 5 from J, leaving 10 bases between them.

This sequence joins TRBV28 and TRBJ2-7; 8 bases are a match to TRBD1. CDR3 length: 15 residues. The J segment lost 4 bases and the V segment lost 6 bases, leaving 11 bases of the junction unmatched. Germline assignment: CDR1 MDHEN and CDR2 SYDVKM. The chain's CDR3 is CASRTGGRIRYEQYF. In nucleotides, the CDR3 is TGTGCCAGCAGAACAGGGGGAAGAATTCGGTACGAGCAGTACTTC.

The chain recombines TRBV5-1 with TRBJ1-5; D might be TRBD1 (6 bases). The V and J ends lost 3 bases and 4 bases respectively, with 11 bases between them. This CDR3 region has 14 residues. Germline loops: CDR1 SGHRS, CDR2 YFSETQ. The CDR3 loop is CASSSGDRNQPQHF. The CDR3, as DNA: TGCGCCAGCAGCTCAGGGGATAGGAATCAGCCCCAGCATTTT.